This TCR beta chain was found in a study of blood T cell repertoires in COVID-19 (TCRdb year 2020). Background for the entire study: Collaborator samples came from the United States, Italy and Spain and covered acute and convalescent phases of COVID-19. The material from the prospective study consisted of cDNA or gDNA derived from T cells, B-cell-depleted T cells, or PBMCs. Subjects who had been exposed to COVID-19, were actively infected with it, or had recovered from it provided the deeply sampled blood TCRbeta repertoires that made up the dataset. A freely available public database, intended as a resource for researchers studying the immune response to SARS-CoV-2, is where the repertoires were released. Samples were obtained from the ongoing ImmuneRACE study (first 160 participants) and from 1,200 or so subjects provided by 6 global collaborators. Nearly every sample came with metadata listing a de-identified subject ID, COVID-19 status, age in years and sex. Where available, HLA class I and class II types were taken from metadata supplied by the sample provider and were not determined by assay-based typing. The paper's findings and limits, for the study overall: The quantity of clinical and demographic metadata differed by source and by participant and was supplied without curation.

From the cysteine up to the phenylalanine, the CDR3 has a length of 15 residues. Of the read, only the CDR3 DNA is kept; its 45 bases are in frame from base 1. Clipping removes 4 bases from V and 5 bases from J, with 10 as the unmatched junction base count. According to the germline V gene (reference sequence), CDR1 reads GTSNPN and CDR2 reads SVGIG. TCRbeta CDR3 regions were amplified from genomic DNA using the immunoSEQ Assay, a bias-controlled multiplex PCR. From the authors' description of their analysis: Within the assay, amplification of reference gene primers was used to estimate how many nucleated cells each sample contained. Sequence reads were collapsed and filtered to measure the absolute abundance of every unique TCRbeta CDR3 rearrangement. For each sample, productive Simpson clonality was calculated as the square root of Simpson's diversity index across productive rearrangements. TCRdb retrieved this table from immuneACCESS and kept in-frame rearrangements only. Not all clones are present; in checked studies, unresolved V genes account for under half, and no reason is known for the remainder. For V, J and clone size, that table is used; D and trimming come from the DNA. A total of 150,000 to 200,000 clones appear in this sample, around four fifths of them only once. Clones ranked in the top ten supply about 14% of the sample.

In Seattle, one collaborating source enrolled patients while the infection was active and tracked those patients longitudinally over the course of disease. Each collaborating institution followed its own protocols to collect whole blood in K2EDTA tubes. For TCRbeta analysis, collaborator samples were shipped as frozen whole blood, as isolated PBMCs, or as DNA extracted from either sample type. As concerns this clone: There is no known antigen for this receptor. Nothing much larger sits one base from this clone, and base qualities are not available.

This receptor was identified in a woman aged 65 to 85 with COVID-19, enrolled during active disease. Sequenced input: peripheral blood. This receptor chain uses TRBV30 and TRBJ1-3, and 8 junction bases match TRBD1. The bases read TGTGCCTGGACTTCTCCGGGACAGGCCCGAAACACCATATATTTT. This translates into CAWTSPGQARNTIYF. Extended through the reference TRBV30 and TRBJ1-3 proteins, this CDR3 yields the full variable domain: SQTIHQWPATLVQPVGSPLSLECTVEGTSNPNLYWYRQAAGRGLQLLFYSVGIGQISSEVPQNLSASRPQDRQFILSSKKLLLSDSGFYLCAWTSPGQARNTIYFGEGSWLTVV.